Below, one T cell receptor (beta chain) is given with its context. The entry originates in a study of monozygotic twins with inflammatory bowel disease. TCRdb re-called the 5' RACE reads and catalogs CDR3 proteins one per entry, DNA excluded. The sample has over 200,000 distinct CDR3 sequences. This CDR3 contains 13 residues. The germline gives CDR1 SGHVS, CDR2 FQNEAQ. The J gene is TRBJ2-7, the V gene TRBV7-8; TCRdb designates TRBD1, a call that cannot be tested without DNA. Sequenced: blood. This TCR was sampled from a human donor with ulcerative colitis or Crohn's disease, or a healthy co-twin of an affected twin (not recorded which). The CDR3 loop is CASSSNRGYEQYF.